This TCR beta chain was found in a study of graft-versus-host responses after intestinal transplantation. The CDR3 sequence is 15 residues long. Per the germline V gene, CDR1 is MNHGY and CDR2 is SVAAGI. V gave up 5 bases and J gave up 5 bases, with 18 bases separating them. Sequenced by immunoSEQ multiplex PCR; TCRdb stores in-frame clones only, minus some. The profile shows around 4,300 clones, around 28% of them singletons. Whole-study findings and limits: Levels of circulating GvH clones at their peak were associated with early post-transplant HvG declines.

This clone showed up just a few times. The sequencing here drew on alloreactive CD4+ T cells from a mixed lymphocyte reaction culture, taken before transplantation. Subset noted: CFSE-low proliferating T cells sorted from roughly 6-day pre-transplant mixed lymphocyte reaction (GvH or HvG direction). This chain joins TRBV6-9 and TRBJ1-2; no clear D. The clonotype originates from a human patient who was an organ donor for intestinal transplantation. In DNA form, the CDR3 reads TGTGCCAGCAGTGAAGCTAAGGTCTCCACTTATGGCTACACCTTC. Protein: CASSEAKVSTYGYTF.